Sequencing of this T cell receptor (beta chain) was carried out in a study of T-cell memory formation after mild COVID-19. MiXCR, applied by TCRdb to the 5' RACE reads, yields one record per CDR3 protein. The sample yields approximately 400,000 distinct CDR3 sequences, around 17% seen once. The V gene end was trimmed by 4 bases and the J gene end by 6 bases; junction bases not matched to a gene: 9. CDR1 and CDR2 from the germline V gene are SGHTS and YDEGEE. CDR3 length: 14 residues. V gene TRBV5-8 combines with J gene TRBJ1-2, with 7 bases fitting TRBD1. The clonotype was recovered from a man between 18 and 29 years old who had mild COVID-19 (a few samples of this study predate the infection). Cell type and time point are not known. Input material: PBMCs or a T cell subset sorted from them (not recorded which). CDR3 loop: CASSRRTGVHGYTF. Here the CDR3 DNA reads TGTGCCAGCAGCCGAAGGACAGGCGTTCATGGCTACACCTTC.